This T cell receptor beta chain was documented in a study of blood T cell repertoires in COVID-19. Study-wide background: Donors in the United States, Italy and Spain gave samples during acute or convalescent COVID-19. In each case, the material was cDNA or gDNA derived from T cells, B-cell-depleted T cells, or PBMCs.

Authors' methods: Reference gene primer amplification yielded estimated nucleated cell counts. Method: immunoSEQ multiplex PCR; TCRdb's copy keeps in-frame clones and lacks some. Clone size and V and J calls were adopted from that table, with D and trimming inferred from the DNA. In the table there are about 130,000 clones, around nine tenths of which are singletons. V lost 1 base and J 5 bases, leaving 6 bases between the germline ends. Germline CDR1 reads GTSNPN; CDR2 reads SVGIG (reference sequence). The length of the CDR3 is 11 residues. The chain couples TRBV30 to TRBJ2-7, with D unclear. The specimen sequenced was peripheral blood. The source is a man aged 55 to 70 with active or convalescent COVID-19. The CDR3 DNA reads TGTGCCTGGAGTGCTATCCACGAGCAGTACTTC. It specifies CAWSAIHEQYF. Drawing the rest from reference TRBV30 and TRBJ2-7, the complete variable domain is SQTIHQWPATLVQPVGSPLSLECTVEGTSNPNLYWYRQAAGRGLQLLFYSVGIGQISSEVPQNLSASRPQDRQFILSSKKLLLSDSGFYLCAWSAIHEQYFGPGTRLTVT.